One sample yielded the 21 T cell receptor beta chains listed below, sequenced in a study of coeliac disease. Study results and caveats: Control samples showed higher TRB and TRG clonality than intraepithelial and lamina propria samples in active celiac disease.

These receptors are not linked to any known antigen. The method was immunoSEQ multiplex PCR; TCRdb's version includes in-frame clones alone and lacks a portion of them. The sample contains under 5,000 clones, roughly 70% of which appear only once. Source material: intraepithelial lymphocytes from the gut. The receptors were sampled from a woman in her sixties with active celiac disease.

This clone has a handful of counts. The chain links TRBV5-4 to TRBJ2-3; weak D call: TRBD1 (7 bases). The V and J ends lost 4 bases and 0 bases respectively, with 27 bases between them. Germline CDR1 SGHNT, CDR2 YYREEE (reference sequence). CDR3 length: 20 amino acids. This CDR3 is CASSPPSPWDSRESTDTQYF. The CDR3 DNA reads TGTGCCAGCAGCCCGCCAAGCCCCTGGGACAGTCGGGAGAGCACAGATACGCAGTATTTT.

The CDR3 loop is CASSQEARQPTNEKLFF. For the CDR3, the DNA is TGCGCCAGCAGCCAAGAAGCCCGCCAACCAACTAATGAAAAACTGTTTTTT. The chain carries TRBV4-1 and TRBJ1-4; D remains ambiguous. V was cut by 0 bases and J by 0 bases, with 11 bases left in between. This CDR3 region has 17 residues. The V gene's germline CDR1 is MGHRA and CDR2 YSYEKL.

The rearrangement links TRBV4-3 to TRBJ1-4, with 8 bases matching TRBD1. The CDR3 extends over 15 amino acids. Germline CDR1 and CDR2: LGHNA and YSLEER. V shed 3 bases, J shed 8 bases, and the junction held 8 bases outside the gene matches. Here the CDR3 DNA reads TGCGCCAGCAGCCAGGGGGACAGGTTTGGGGAAAAACTGTTTTTT. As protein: CASSQGDRFGEKLFF.

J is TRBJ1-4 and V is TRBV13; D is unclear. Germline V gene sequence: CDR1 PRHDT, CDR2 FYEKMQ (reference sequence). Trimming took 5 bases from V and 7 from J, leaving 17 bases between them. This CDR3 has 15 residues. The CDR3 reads CASSPAGGLGEKLFF. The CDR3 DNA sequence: TGTGCCAGCAGCCCGGCGGGCGGGTTGGGTGAAAAACTGTTTTTT.

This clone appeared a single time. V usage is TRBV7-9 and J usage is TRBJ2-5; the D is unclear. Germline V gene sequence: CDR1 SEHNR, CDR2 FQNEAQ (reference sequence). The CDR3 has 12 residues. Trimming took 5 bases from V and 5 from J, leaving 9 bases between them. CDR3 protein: CASSPLSETQYF. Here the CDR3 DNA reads TGTGCCAGCAGCCCCCTTTCGGAGACCCAGTACTTC.

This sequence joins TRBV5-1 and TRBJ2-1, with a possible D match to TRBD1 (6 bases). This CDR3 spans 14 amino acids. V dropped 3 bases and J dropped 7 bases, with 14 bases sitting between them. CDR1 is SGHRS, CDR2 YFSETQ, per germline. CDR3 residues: CASSSGYQGNEQFF. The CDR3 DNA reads TGCGCCAGCAGCTCGGGTTATCAGGGGAATGAGCAGTTCTTC.

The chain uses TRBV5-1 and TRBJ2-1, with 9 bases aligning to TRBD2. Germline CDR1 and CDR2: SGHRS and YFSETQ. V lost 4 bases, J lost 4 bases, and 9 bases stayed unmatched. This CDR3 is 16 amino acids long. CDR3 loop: CASSTYTSGPYNEQFF. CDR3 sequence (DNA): TGCGCCAGCAGCACCTACACTAGCGGGCCTTACAATGAGCAGTTCTTC. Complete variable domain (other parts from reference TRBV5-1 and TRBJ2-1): KAGVTQTPRYLIKTRGQQVTLSCSPISGHRSVSWYQQTPGQGLQFLFEYFSETQRNKGNFPGRFSGRQFSNSRSEMNVSTLELGDSALYLCASSTYTSGPYNEQFFGPGTRLTVL.

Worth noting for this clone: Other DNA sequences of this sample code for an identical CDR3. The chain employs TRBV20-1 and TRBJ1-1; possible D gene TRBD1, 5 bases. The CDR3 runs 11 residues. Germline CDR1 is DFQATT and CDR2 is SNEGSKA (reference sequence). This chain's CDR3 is CSSGGNTEAFF. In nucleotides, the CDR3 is TGCAGCAGCGGGGGAAACACTGAAGCTTTCTTT.

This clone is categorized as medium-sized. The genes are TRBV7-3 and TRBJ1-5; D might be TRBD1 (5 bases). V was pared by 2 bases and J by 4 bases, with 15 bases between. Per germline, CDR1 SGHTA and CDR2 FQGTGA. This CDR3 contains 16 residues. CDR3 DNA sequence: TGTGCCAGCAGCTTATGTGGGAGGGACCTAAATCAGCCCCAGCATTTT. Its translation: CASSLCGRDLNQPQHF.

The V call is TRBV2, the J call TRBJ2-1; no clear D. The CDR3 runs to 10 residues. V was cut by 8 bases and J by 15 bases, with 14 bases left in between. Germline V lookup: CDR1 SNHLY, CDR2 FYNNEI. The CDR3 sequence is CASLLHVRFF. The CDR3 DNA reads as TGTGCCAGCCTCCTCCACGTGCGGTTCTTC.

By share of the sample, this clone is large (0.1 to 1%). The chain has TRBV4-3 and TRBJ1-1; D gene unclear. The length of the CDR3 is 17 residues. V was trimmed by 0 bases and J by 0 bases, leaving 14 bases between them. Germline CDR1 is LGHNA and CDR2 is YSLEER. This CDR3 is CASSQDPTVVLNTEAFF. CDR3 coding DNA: TGCGCCAGCAGCCAAGACCCCACTGTGGTGTTGAACACTGAAGCTTTCTTT.

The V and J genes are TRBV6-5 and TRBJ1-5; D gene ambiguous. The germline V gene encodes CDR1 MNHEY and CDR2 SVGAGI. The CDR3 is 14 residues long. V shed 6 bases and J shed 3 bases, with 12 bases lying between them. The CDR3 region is CASRASGVNQPQHF. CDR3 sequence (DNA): TGTGCCAGCAGAGCCTCGGGAGTCAATCAGCCCCAGCATTTT.

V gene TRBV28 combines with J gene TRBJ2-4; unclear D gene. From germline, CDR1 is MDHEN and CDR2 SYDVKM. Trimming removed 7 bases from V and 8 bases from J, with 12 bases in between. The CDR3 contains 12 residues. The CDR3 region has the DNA TGTGCCAGCACCTCCCTATTGGACATTCAGTACTTC. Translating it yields CASTSLLDIQYF. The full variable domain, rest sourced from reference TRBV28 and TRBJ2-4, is DVKVTQSSRYLVKRTGEKVFLECVQDMDHENMFWYRQDPGLGLRLIYFSYDVKMKEKGDIPEGYSVSREKKERFSLILESASTNQTSMYLCASTSLLDIQYFGAGTRLSVL.

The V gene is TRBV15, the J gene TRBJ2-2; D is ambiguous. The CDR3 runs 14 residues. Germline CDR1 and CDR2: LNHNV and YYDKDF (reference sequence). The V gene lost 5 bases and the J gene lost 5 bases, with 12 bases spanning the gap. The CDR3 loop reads CATSDNPATGELFF. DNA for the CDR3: TGTGCCACCAGCGATAACCCCGCGACCGGGGAGCTGTTTTTT. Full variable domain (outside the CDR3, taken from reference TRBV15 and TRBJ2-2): DAMVIQNPRYQVTQFGKPVTLSCSQTLNHNVMYWYQQKSSQAPKLLFHYYDKDFNNEADTPDNFQSRRPNTSFCFLDIRSPGLGDTAMYLCATSDNPATGELFFGEGSRLTVL.

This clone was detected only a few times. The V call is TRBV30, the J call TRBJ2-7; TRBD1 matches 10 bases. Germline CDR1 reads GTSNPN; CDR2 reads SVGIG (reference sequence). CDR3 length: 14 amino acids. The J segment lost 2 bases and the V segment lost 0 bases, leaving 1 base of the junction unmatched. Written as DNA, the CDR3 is TGTGCCTGGAGTGTGACAGGGGGCACCTACGAGCAGTACTTC. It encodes CAWSVTGGTYEQYF.

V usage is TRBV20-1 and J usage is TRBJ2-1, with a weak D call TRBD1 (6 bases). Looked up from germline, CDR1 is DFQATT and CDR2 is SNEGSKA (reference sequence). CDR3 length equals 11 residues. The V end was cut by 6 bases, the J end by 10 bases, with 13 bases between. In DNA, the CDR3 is TGCAGTGCGCGACGGGACACCGAGCAGTTCTTC. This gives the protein CSARRDTEQFF.

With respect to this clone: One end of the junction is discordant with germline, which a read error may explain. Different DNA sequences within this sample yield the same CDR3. The CDR3 nucleotides read TGCAGCGTTGAGCTAGCGGGAGGGCCTGATACACAGTATTTT. Translation gives CSVELAGGPDTQYF. The rearrangement links TRBV29-1 to TRBJ2-3; 12 bases agree with TRBD2. CDR3 length: 14 residues. CDR1 and CDR2 from the germline V gene are SQVTM and ANQGSEA.

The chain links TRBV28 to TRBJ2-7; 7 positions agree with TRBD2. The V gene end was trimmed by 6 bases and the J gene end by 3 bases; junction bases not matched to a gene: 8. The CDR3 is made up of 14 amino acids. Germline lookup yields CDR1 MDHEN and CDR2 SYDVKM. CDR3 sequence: CASSPGGVDYEQYF. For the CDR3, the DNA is TGTGCCAGCAGCCCTGGGGGGGTGGACTACGAGCAGTACTTC.

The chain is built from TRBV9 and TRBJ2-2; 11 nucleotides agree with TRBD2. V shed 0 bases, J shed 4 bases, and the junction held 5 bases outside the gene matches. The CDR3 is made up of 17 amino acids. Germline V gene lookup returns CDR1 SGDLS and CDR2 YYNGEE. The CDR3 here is CASSVGLAGGGTGELFF. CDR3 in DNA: TGTGCCAGCAGCGTAGGGCTAGCGGGAGGTGGCACCGGGGAGCTGTTTTTT.

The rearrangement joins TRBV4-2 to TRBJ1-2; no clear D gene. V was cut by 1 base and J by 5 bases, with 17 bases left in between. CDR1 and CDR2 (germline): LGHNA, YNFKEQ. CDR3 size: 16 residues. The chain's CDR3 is CASSQGSSPLLYGYTF. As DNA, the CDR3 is TGTGCCAGCAGCCAAGGGTCCTCCCCCCTACTTTATGGCTACACCTTC.

The CDR3 loop reads CAWTPRDRLYF. The CDR3, as DNA: TGTGCCTGGACCCCCCGGGACAGGCTGTACTTC. This chain connects TRBV30 to TRBJ2-7, with 8 bases lining up with TRBD1. The length of the CDR3 is 11 residues. Germline V gene lookup returns CDR1 GTSNPN and CDR2 SVGIG (reference sequence). Trimming took 4 bases from V and 12 from J; bases not matched to a gene: 8.